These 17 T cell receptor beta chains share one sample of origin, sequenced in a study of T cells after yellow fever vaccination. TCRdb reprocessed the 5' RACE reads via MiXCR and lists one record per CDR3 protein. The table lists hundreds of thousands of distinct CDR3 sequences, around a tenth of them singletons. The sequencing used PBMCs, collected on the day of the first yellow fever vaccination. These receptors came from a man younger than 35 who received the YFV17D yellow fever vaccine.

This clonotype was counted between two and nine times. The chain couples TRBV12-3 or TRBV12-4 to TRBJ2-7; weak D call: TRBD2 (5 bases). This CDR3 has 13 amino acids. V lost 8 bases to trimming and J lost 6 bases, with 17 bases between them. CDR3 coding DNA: TGTGCCAGCTTCTCTAGCCTGGTTGGCGAGCAGTACTTC. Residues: CASFSSLVGEQYF.

The CDR3 loop is CASSVASDVGGLTDTQYF. The DNA for the CDR3 is TGTGCCAGCAGCGTAGCATCGGATGTGGGGGGACTCACAGATACGCAGTATTTT. The chain joins TRBV9 to TRBJ2-3; tentative D call: TRBD2 (6 bases). CDR3 length: 18 residues. CDR1 SGDLS and CDR2 YYNGEE come from the germline V gene. The V gene lost 0 bases and the J gene lost 2 bases, with 19 bases spanning the gap.

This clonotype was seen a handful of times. Here the CDR3 reads CASSFRGQGKADTQYF. In DNA, the CDR3 is TGCGCCAGCAGCTTTCGGGGTCAGGGGAAAGCAGATACGCAGTATTTT. The chain links TRBV5-1 to TRBJ2-3, with D tentatively TRBD1 (6 bases). The CDR3 has 16 amino acids. The V end was cut by 2 bases, the J end by 4 bases, with 17 bases between. CDR1 SGHRS and CDR2 YFSETQ come from the germline V gene.

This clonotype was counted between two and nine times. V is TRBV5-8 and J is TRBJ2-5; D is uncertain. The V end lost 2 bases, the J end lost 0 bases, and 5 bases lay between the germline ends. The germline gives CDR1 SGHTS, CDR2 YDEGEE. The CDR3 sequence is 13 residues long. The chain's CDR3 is CASSFKYQETQYF. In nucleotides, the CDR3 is TGTGCCAGCAGCTTTAAGTACCAAGAGACCCAGTACTTC. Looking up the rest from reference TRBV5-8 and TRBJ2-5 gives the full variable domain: EAGVTQSPTHLIKTRGQQATLRCSPISGHTSVYWYQQALGLGLQFLLWYDEGEERNRGNFPPRFSGRQFPNYSSELNVNALELEDSALYLCASSFKYQETQYFGPGTRLLVL.

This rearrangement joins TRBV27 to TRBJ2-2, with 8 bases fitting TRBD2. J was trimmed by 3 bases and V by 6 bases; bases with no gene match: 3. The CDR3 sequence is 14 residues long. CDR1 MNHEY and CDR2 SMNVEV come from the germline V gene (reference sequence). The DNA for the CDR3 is TGTGCCAGCAGGGCGGGGGGCTACACCGGGGAGCTGTTTTTT. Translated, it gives CASRAGGYTGELFF.

CDR3 sequence: CASSLTGGRNGYTF. The CDR3 nucleotides are TGCGCCAGCAGCTTGACCGGAGGGAGGAATGGCTACACCTTC. The J gene is TRBJ1-2, the V gene TRBV5-1, with D unclear. Germline V CDR1 and CDR2: SGHRS, YFSETQ. The CDR3 has 14 amino acids. The V and J ends lost 1 base and 6 bases respectively, with 13 bases between them.

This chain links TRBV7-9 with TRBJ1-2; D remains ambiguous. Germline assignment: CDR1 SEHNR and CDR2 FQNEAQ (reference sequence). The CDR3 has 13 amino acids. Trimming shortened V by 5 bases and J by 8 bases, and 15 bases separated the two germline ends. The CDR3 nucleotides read TGTGCCAGCAGCACAAGCGGGGTAGAGGGCTACACCTTC. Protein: CASSTSGVEGYTF.

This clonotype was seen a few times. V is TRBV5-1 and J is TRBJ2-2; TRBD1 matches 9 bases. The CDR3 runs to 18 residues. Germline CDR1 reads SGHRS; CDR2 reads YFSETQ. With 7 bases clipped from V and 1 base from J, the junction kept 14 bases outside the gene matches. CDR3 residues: CASGRDRAKLLNTGELFF. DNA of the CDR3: TGCGCCAGCGGTCGGGACAGGGCGAAACTTTTGAACACCGGGGAGCTGTTTTTT.

The CDR3, as DNA: TGTGCCAGCAGTTTCTCGGACTTTCCGAGCTCCTATAATTCACCCCTCCACTTT. Translated, it gives CASSFSDFPSSYNSPLHF. V gene TRBV27 combines with J gene TRBJ1-6; D is unresolved. Germline assignment: CDR1 MNHEY and CDR2 SMNVEV (reference sequence). The CDR3 is 18 amino acids. The ends were cut back, 3 bases at V and 0 bases at J, with 15 bases in the middle.

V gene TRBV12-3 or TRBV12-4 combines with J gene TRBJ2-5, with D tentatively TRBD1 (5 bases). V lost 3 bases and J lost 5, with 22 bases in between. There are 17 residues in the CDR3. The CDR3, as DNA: TGTGCCAGCAGTTTTGGGGCCGGGCTAGTCTGGTCGGAGACCCAGTACTTC. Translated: CASSFGAGLVWSETQYF.

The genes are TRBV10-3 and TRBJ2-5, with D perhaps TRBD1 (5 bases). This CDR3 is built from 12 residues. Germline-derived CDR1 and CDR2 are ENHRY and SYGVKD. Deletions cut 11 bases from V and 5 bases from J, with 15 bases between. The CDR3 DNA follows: TGTGCCTCGCGTCAGGGCGAGGAGACCCAGTACTTC. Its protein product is CASRQGEETQYF.

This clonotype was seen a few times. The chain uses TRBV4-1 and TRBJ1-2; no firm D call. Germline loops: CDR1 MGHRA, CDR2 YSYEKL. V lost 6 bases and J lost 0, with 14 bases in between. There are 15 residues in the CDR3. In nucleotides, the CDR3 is TGCGCCAGCAGGCAGACGTTCCGATCTAACTATGGCTACACCTTC. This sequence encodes CASRQTFRSNYGYTF.

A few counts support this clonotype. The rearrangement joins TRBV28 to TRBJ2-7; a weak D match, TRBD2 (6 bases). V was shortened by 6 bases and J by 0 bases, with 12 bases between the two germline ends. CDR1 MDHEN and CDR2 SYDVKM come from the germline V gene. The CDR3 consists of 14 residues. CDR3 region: CASRGHGSSYEQYF. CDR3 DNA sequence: TGTGCCAGCAGGGGGCACGGGAGCTCCTACGAGCAGTACTTC.

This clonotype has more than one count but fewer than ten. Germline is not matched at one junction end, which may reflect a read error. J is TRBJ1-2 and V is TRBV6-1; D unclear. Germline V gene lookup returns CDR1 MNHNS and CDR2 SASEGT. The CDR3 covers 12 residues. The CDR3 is CASSENSYRYTF. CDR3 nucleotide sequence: TGTGCCAGCAGTGAAAACAGCTATCGCTACACCTTC.

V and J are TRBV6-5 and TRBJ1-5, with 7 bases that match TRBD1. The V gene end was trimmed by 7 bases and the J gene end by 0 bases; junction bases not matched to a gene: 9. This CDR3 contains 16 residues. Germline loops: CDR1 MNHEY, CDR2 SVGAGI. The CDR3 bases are TGTGCCAGCAATTTCGGGACAGTATATAGCAATCAGCCCCAGCATTTT. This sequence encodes CASNFGTVYSNQPQHF.

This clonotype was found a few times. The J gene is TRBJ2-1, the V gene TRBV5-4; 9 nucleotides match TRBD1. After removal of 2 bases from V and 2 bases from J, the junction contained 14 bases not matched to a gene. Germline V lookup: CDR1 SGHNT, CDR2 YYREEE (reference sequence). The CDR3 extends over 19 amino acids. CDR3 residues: CASSFTGGFSTPTYNEQFF. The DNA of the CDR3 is TGTGCCAGCAGCTTTACAGGGGGCTTTTCGACTCCTACCTACAATGAGCAGTTCTTC.

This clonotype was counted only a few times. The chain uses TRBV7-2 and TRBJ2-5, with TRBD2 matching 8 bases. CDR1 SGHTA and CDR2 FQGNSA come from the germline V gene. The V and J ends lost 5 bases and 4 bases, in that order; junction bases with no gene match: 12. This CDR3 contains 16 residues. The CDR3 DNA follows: TGTGCCAGCAGCATAAACCGAGCGGGGGAAGGAGAGACCCAGTACTTC. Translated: CASSINRAGEGETQYF.